A selection of T cell receptor beta chains follows, all from one sample in a study of blood T cell repertoires in COVID-19. This table comes from immunoSEQ multiplex PCR, and its TCRdb copy is limited to in-frame clones, with some not included. Here the sample spans a few hundred thousand clones, 70% to 90% being singletons. Material for sequencing was peripheral blood. The source is a woman between 45 and 65 years old with COVID-19, enrolled during active disease. Both conserved end residues are part of each CDR3. The D gene is left open where the match is weak. Size tells how often a clone was seen (once, few, many) or the class of an expanded clone, and some rows leave it out.

TRBD2 - TRBJ2-1 TRBV10-3 TGTGCCATCAGTGGGACTAGCGGGGGGGACAATGAGCAGTTCTTC CAISGTSGGDNEQFF
TRBD1 - TRBJ1-1 TRBV30 TGTGCCTGGAGTGTAATGGGGACAGGGATTCTTCATGGAGCTTTCTTT CAWSVMGTGILHGAFF
- - TRBJ1-6 TRBV10-2 TGCGCCTCCTGTCCGATGGCAAATAATTCACCCCTCCACTTT CASCPMANNSPLHF
- - TRBJ2-7 TRBV11-3 TGTGCCAGCAGCTTAGGGGGCCAGTACGAGCAGTACTTC CASSLGGQYEQYF
TRBD2 - TRBJ2-1 TRBV11-3 TGTGCCAGCAGCTTAGCCGCTAGCGGGGGTAGCTCCTACAATGAGCAGTTCTTC CASSLAASGGSSYNEQFF
- - TRBJ1-3 TRBV6-5 TGTGCCAGCGGGACGAACAGGGACGCGGGAAACACCATATATTTT CASGTNRDAGNTIYF
- - TRBJ1-2 TRBV3-1/TRBV3-2 TGTGCCAGCAGCCATGCCGGGGGTGACTATGGCTACACCTTC CASSHAGGDYGYTF
TRBD1 - TRBJ2-6 TRBV28 TGTGCCACCGGGACAGGTGTCTCTGGGGCCAACGTCCTGACTTTC CATGTGVSGANVLTF
- - TRBJ2-6 TRBV5-1 TGCGCCAGCAGCTTGAAGGGGGTCTCTGGGGCCAACGTCCTGACTTTC CASSLKGVSGANVLTF
TRBD1 - TRBJ2-1 TRBV6-2/TRBV6-3 TGTGCCAGCAGTTACATCGGGACAGGGGATGAGCAGTTCTTC CASSYIGTGDEQFF
TRBD2 - TRBJ2-3 TRBV6-2/TRBV6-3 TGTGCCAGCAGTTACTTCTGGACTAGCGGGGGGACAGATACGCAGTATTTT CASSYFWTSGGTDTQYF
TRBD1 - TRBJ2-5 TRBV28 TGTGCCAGCAGTCGCCCTTCCCCTTGGACAGGGAGGGAGACCCAGTACTTC CASSRPSPWTGRETQYF
TRBD1 - TRBJ2-3 TRBV19 TGTGCCAGTAGTATCCACAGGGGTGAAGGAAGTGGCACAGATACGCAGTATTTT CASSIHRGEGSGTDTQYF
- - TRBJ1-2 TRBV7-2 TGTGCCAGCAGCCCCCGCCGGTATGAGATTAACTATGGCTACACCTTC CASSPRRYEINYGYTF
- - TRBJ2-3 TRBV10-1 TGCGCCAGCAGCCGACAGCAACCTACAGATACGCAGTATTTT CASSRQQPTDTQYF
TRBD2 - TRBJ2-1 TRBV7-7 TGTGCCAGCAGCCCGCCCGGAGCGGGGGGGCTCAATGAGCAGTTCTTC CASSPPGAGGLNEQFF
TRBD1 - TRBJ2-1 TRBV14 TGTGCCAGCAGCCCCAACAGGGGGCAACAGTTCTTC CASSPNRGQQFF
- - TRBJ1-1 TRBV3-1/TRBV3-2 TGTGCCAGCAGCCAAGGCCGTTCGGGATCCACTGAAGCTTTCTTT CASSQGRSGSTEAFF
- - TRBJ1-1 TRBV27 TGTGCCAGCAGGGAACTACCGTACAGGGTTAACACTGAAGCTTTCTTT CASRELPYRVNTEAFF
- few TRBJ1-3 TRBV7-9 TGTGCCAGCCAAGGGGCCGGAAACACCATATATTTT CASQGAGNTIYF
- - TRBJ1-3 TRBV6-1 TGTGCCAGCAGTGAAGCGGGGCAGGTCGACCCGAGCTCTGGAAACACCATATATTTT CASSEAGQVDPSSGNTIYF
- - TRBJ2-3 TRBV5-1 TGCGCCAGCAGGCTGACAGGCATAGCAGATACGCAGTATTTT CASRLTGIADTQYF
TRBD1 - TRBJ2-5 TRBV28 TGTGCCACCCAGACAGGGGGTCGGGAGACCCAGTACTTC CATQTGGRETQYF
TRBD1 - TRBJ1-2 TRBV6-7 TGTGCCAGCAGCCCGATTTTCGGGACAGGGGGTAATGGCTACACCTTC CASSPIFGTGGNGYTF
- - TRBJ1-2 TRBV11-2 TGTGCCAGCAGCCCTACCAGTCCCCCGGGAGATGGCTACACCTTC CASSPTSPPGDGYTF
TRBD1 - TRBJ2-7 TRBV7-9 TGTGCCAGCAGCCCCGGGACAGGGATCCACCACGAGCAGTACTTC CASSPGTGIHHEQYF
TRBD1 - TRBJ1-1 TRBV29-1 TGCAGCGTTCGGACAGGGCAGAACACTGAAGCTTTCTTT CSVRTGQNTEAFF
TRBD1 - TRBJ1-1 TRBV7-3 TGTGCCAGCAGCTTTCCTCCCCAGACAGGGGAGGGCACTGAAGCTTTCTTT CASSFPPQTGEGTEAFF
TRBD1 - TRBJ2-7 TRBV4-2 TGTGCCAGCAGTCCCAGGGGGTACGAGCAGCACTTC CASSPRGYEQHF
- - TRBJ2-7 TRBV12-3/TRBV12-4 TGTGCCAGCAGTGCGACAGTCTACGAGCAGTACTTC CASSATVYEQYF
- once TRBJ2-5 TRBV2 TGTGCCAGCGGGAAGGGGTTAATCCAAGAGACCCAGTACTTC CASGKGLIQETQYF
TRBD1 - TRBJ1-2 TRBV27 TGTGCCAGCAGTTTATCGACAGGGACAGGGAGTGGCTACACCTTC CASSLSTGTGSGYTF
- - TRBJ1-5 TRBV28 TGTGCCAGCAGTCCGGGGGGGGTAGGTCAGCCCCAGCATTTT CASSPGGVGQPQHF
TRBD1 - TRBJ1-4 TRBV6-1 TGTGCCAGCAGTGACCAGAGACAGGGGGGAAAACTGTTTTTT CASSDQRQGGKLFF
TRBD1 - TRBJ1-3 TRBV19 TGTGCCAGTACCGCAGGGGGGCTATCTGGAAACACCATATATTTT CASTAGGLSGNTIYF
TRBD1 - TRBJ1-2 TRBV30 TGTGCCTGGAGTAAGGGGATAGGCCCAAGAACAGGGGCTCACTATGGCTACACCTTC CAWSKGIGPRTGAHYGYTF
TRBD2 - TRBJ2-5 TRBV9 TGTGCCAGCAGCGTCAGCGGGGGGGGAACCCTTATTCAACAAGAGACCCAGTACTTC CASSVSGGGTLIQQETQYF
- - TRBJ2-1 TRBV5-4 TGTGCCAGCAGCTTAGGAGGGGCCCCCTACAATGAGCAGTTCTTC CASSLGGAPYNEQFF
- - TRBJ1-2 TRBV5-6 TGTGCCAGCAGTTGGGGAGGTGATGGCTACACCTTC CASSWGGDGYTF
TRBD1 - TRBJ1-5 TRBV27 TGTGCCAGCAGAGCTCCCTCCGGGACAGGGGGCGGTCAGCCCCAGCATTTT CASRAPSGTGGGQPQHF
TRBD2 - TRBJ2-6 TRBV4-1 TGCGCCAGCAGCCAAGATCGGACTAGCGGGGGGCTCATCTCTGGGGCCAACGTCCTGACTTTC CASSQDRTSGGLISGANVLTF
- - TRBJ1-2 TRBV7-8 TGTGCCAGCAGTCCCGCTCCAGGGGTTGAGTATGGCTACACCTTC CASSPAPGVEYGYTF
- - TRBJ1-1 TRBV20-1 TGCAGTGCTAGAAGAGTTGAAGCTTTCTTT CSARRVEAFF
TRBD1 - TRBJ2-1 TRBV11-3 TGTGCCAGCAGCTTATGGGGACAGGGGGACGAGCAGTTCTTC CASSLWGQGDEQFF
- - TRBJ2-1 TRBV11-3 TGTGCCAGCAGCTTAGTAAGCGCGGGCCTTGGGAATGAGCAGTTCTTC CASSLVSAGLGNEQFF
TRBD1 - TRBJ1-2 TRBV12-3/TRBV12-4 TGTGCCAGCACAGGGGGCAACTATGGCTACACCTTC CASTGGNYGYTF
TRBD2 - TRBJ2-3 TRBV19 TGTGCCAGTAGTACTAGCGGGGGGGGAGATACGCAGTATTTT CASSTSGGGDTQYF
TRBD1 - TRBJ1-2 TRBV30 TGTGCCTGGAGTGTACAGGGGGACTATGGCTACACCTTC CAWSVQGDYGYTF
- - TRBJ2-1 TRBV5-1 TGCGCCAGCAGCTTGACTAGCTTCGATGAGCAGTTCTTC CASSLTSFDEQFF
TRBD2 - TRBJ2-2 TRBV3-1/TRBV3-2 TGTGCCAGCAGCCAGGGAGGGGAAAGCGGGGAGCTGTTTTTT CASSQGGESGELFF
TRBD1 - TRBJ1-6 TRBV11-2 TGTGCCAGCAGCTTTTCCCAGGGGGTGTATATTTCACCCCTCCACTTT CASSFSQGVYISPLHF
- - TRBJ2-2 TRBV6-5 TGTGCCAGCAGTTACGGCCCGAATACCGGGGAGCTGTTTTTT CASSYGPNTGELFF
- - TRBJ2-7 TRBV14 TGTGCCAGCAGCCAAGGAGGGTACGAGCAGTACTTC CASSQGGYEQYF
- few TRBJ2-2 TRBV27 TGTGCCAGCAGTTTAGGGGCCATTCTTACTACCGGGGAGCTGTTTTTT CASSLGAILTTGELFF
- once TRBJ1-6 TRBV21-1 TGTGCCAGCAGCAAAGGTCATGTCGTGAACAGGGCGGTTGGTTCACCCCTCCACTTT CASSKGHVVNRAVGSPLHF